This entry lists 22 T cell receptor beta chains sequenced from one sample in a study of T cell changes during pregnancy in multiple sclerosis. Repertoires were generated with immunoSEQ multiplex PCR, while TCRdb's copy carries only in-frame clones and drops some. The sample carries fewer than 90,000 clones, just under 95% recorded once. The specimen comprised peripheral blood, sampled in the third trimester of pregnancy. The receptor source for this set is a female donor in good health, enrolled as a control in a pregnancy study.

This chain uses TRBV15 with TRBJ2-7; TRBD1 aligns across 9 bases. In germline, CDR1 is LNHNV, CDR2 YYDKDF (reference sequence). The ends lost 0 bases at V and 7 bases at J; junction bases unmatched: 13. The CDR3 sequence is 17 residues long. The CDR3 nucleotides read TGTGCCACCAGCAGAGAATCTGCCGGGACAGGGAATGGAGAGCAGTACTTC. It encodes CATSRESAGTGNGEQYF.

The chain recombines TRBV27 with TRBJ2-7; 10 nucleotides match TRBD1. The CDR3 totals 14 residues. Germline CDR1 is MNHEY and CDR2 is SMNVEV (reference sequence). After removal of 4 bases from V and 7 bases from J, the junction contained 7 bases not matched to a gene. Here the CDR3 reads CASSWGQGMGEQYF. The DNA of the CDR3 is TGTGCCAGCAGTTGGGGACAGGGGATGGGGGAGCAGTACTTC.

This sequence joins TRBV5-1 and TRBJ2-1; possible D gene TRBD2, 5 bases. The CDR3 runs to 15 residues. CDR1 is SGHRS, CDR2 YFSETQ, per germline. V lost 3 bases and J 8 bases, leaving 18 bases between the germline ends. The CDR3 DNA follows: TGCGCCAGCAGCTCCGGACTTTTCCTCGGCGATGAGCAGTTCTTC. This sequence encodes CASSSGLFLGDEQFF. The full variable domain, with the rest looked up from reference TRBV5-1 and TRBJ2-1, is KAGVTQTPRYLIKTRGQQVTLSCSPISGHRSVSWYQQTPGQGLQFLFEYFSETQRNKGNFPGRFSGRQFSNSRSEMNVSTLELGDSALYLCASSSGLFLGDEQFFGPGTRLTVL.

This sequence joins TRBV6-1 and TRBJ2-7; no firm D call. In germline, CDR1 is MNHNS, CDR2 SASEGT. This CDR3 comprises 13 residues. Trimming removed 1 base at V and 2 bases at J, with 6 bases between. CDR3 DNA: TGTGCCAGCAGTGAAGGAGTCGCCTACGAGCAGTACTTC. Translated: CASSEGVAYEQYF.

The chain links TRBV7-2 to TRBJ2-1; D not resolved. CDR3 length: 14 amino acids. From germline, CDR1 is SGHTA and CDR2 FQGNSA. V was trimmed by 0 bases and J by 4 bases, leaving 7 bases between them. The CDR3 here is CASSLALEYNEQFF. In DNA, the CDR3 is TGTGCCAGCAGCTTAGCATTAGAGTACAATGAGCAGTTCTTC.

This rearrangement joins TRBV10-3 to TRBJ2-1; the match to TRBD2 covers 12 bases. CDR3 length equals 15 residues. In germline, CDR1 is ENHRY, CDR2 SYGVKD. The junction had 3 bases not matched to a gene; V was cut back by 2 bases and J by 7 bases. The CDR3 region is CAISEGLAGLNEQFF. Here the CDR3 DNA reads TGTGCCATCAGTGAGGGACTAGCGGGATTGAATGAGCAGTTCTTC.

The chain joins TRBV2 to TRBJ2-5, with a tentative D call TRBD1 (6 bases). The CDR3 is 14 residues long. V dropped 6 bases and J dropped 2 bases, with 13 bases sitting between them. From germline, CDR1 is SNHLY and CDR2 FYNNEI. CDR3 DNA sequence: TGTGCCAGCAGCTACCAGGGGATACAAGAGACCCAGTACTTC. Residues: CASSYQGIQETQYF.

The rearrangement uses TRBV7-9 and TRBJ2-4; TRBD1 matches 7 bases. V dropped 3 bases and J dropped 3; count of bases not matched to a gene: 5. The CDR3 contains 15 residues. From germline, CDR1 is SEHNR and CDR2 FQNEAQ (reference sequence). The CDR3 reads CASSLAQGIKNIQYF. The CDR3 DNA reads as TGTGCCAGCAGCTTGGCACAGGGGATCAAAAACATTCAGTACTTC.

The chain couples TRBV2 to TRBJ1-5; perhaps TRBD1 as D (5 bases). Germline CDR1 reads SNHLY; CDR2 reads FYNNEI. This CDR3 is built from 13 residues. The V and J ends lost 7 bases and 4 bases respectively, with 11 bases between them. CDR3 nucleotides: TGTGCCAGCAAGAGGCAGGGTAATCAGCCCCAGCATTTT. The encoded protein is CASKRQGNQPQHF.

CDR3 DNA: TGTGCCAGCAGCTTGGCTCCAGCCTACGAGCAGTACTTC. Encoded protein: CASSLAPAYEQYF. The chain is built from TRBV5-4 and TRBJ2-7; D unresolved. This CDR3 comprises 13 residues. Deletions cut 0 bases from V and 2 bases from J, with 6 bases between. Germline values: CDR1 SGHNT, CDR2 YYREEE (reference sequence).

The gene calls are TRBV14 and TRBJ2-7; TRBD1 aligns across 8 bases. The CDR3 has 14 residues. The ends lost 3 bases at V and 6 bases at J; junction bases unmatched: 7. The germline V gene has CDR1 SGHDN and CDR2 FVKESK. The CDR3 DNA reads as TGTGCCAGCAGCCATCCTGGACAGGGCAGCGAGCAGTACTTC. Residues: CASSHPGQGSEQYF. Full variable domain (outside the CDR3, taken from reference TRBV14 and TRBJ2-7): EAGVTQFPSHSVIEKGQTVTLRCDPISGHDNLYWYRRVMGKEIKFLLHFVKESKQDESGMPNNRFLAERTGGTYSTLKVQPAELEDSGVYFCASSHPGQGSEQYFGPGTRLTVT.

The V call is TRBV5-1, the J call TRBJ2-7, with TRBD1 as a possible D gene (6 bases). Germline assignment: CDR1 SGHRS and CDR2 YFSETQ. V dropped 2 bases and J dropped 5 bases, with 20 bases sitting between them. CDR3 length: 16 residues. CDR3 DNA: TGCGCCAGCAGCTTTTTACCTCAGGGGTTGAGTGACGAGCAGTACTTC. Its protein is CASSFLPQGLSDEQYF.

This clone was counted a few times. The rearrangement links TRBV10-1 to TRBJ2-5; 8 bases match TRBD1. From germline, CDR1 is WNHNN and CDR2 SYGVQD (reference sequence). V dropped 4 bases and J dropped 3; count of bases not matched to a gene: 1. This CDR3 comprises 13 residues. This chain's CDR3 is CASSGTGKETQYF. The DNA of the CDR3 is TGCGCCAGCAGTGGGACAGGGAAAGAGACCCAGTACTTC.

V gene TRBV4-2 combines with J gene TRBJ1-1, with 9 positions matching TRBD1. V dropped 3 bases and J dropped 0; count of bases not matched to a gene: 11. The V gene's germline CDR1 is LGHNA and CDR2 YNFKEQ. The CDR3 is 18 residues long. The chain's CDR3 is CASSHVMTGGLMNTEAFF. For the CDR3, the DNA is TGTGCCAGCAGCCACGTCATGACAGGGGGGTTAATGAACACTGAAGCTTTCTTT.

The chain combines TRBV6-5 with TRBJ2-7; 11 positions match TRBD1. There are 15 residues in the CDR3. Germline-derived CDR1 and CDR2 are MNHEY and SVGAGI. V trimming: 6 bases; J trimming: 5 bases; junction bases outside the gene matches: 9. Written as DNA, the CDR3 is TGTGCCAGCAGCTCCCCAGGGACAGGGGGTAACGAGCAGTACTTC. Translating gives CASSSPGTGGNEQYF.

This chain links TRBV27 with TRBJ1-5; 7 positions agree with TRBD1. Trimming at V came to 10 bases and at J to 7 bases, leaving 7 bases not matched to a gene. In germline, CDR1 is MNHEY, CDR2 SMNVEV (reference sequence). CDR3 size: 12 residues. The CDR3 spells CATGGGGQPQHF. Here the CDR3 DNA reads TGTGCCACGGGAGGGGGCGGGCAGCCCCAGCATTTT.

The V and J genes are TRBV5-4 and TRBJ2-1; 15 positions agree with TRBD2. Looked up from germline, CDR1 is SGHNT and CDR2 is YYREEE (reference sequence). V shed 3 bases, J shed 7 bases, and the junction held 2 bases outside the gene matches. CDR3 length: 15 amino acids. DNA for the CDR3: TGTGCCAGCAGCTCGGGACTAGCGGGAGGTAATGAGCAGTTCTTC. Protein: CASSSGLAGGNEQFF.

This chain joins TRBV2 and TRBJ1-2, with 7 bases matching TRBD1. Trimming cost V 9 bases and J 8 bases; bases outside gene matches: 18. This CDR3 spans 15 amino acids. CDR1 is SNHLY, CDR2 FYNNEI, per germline. CDR3 bases: TGTGCCAGAGAGGGACAGTTTTCCTCCTCAGGGGGCTACACCTTC. Translation: CAREGQFSSSGGYTF.

This chain connects TRBV7-9 to TRBJ2-1; TRBD2 matches at 10 bases. The length of the CDR3 is 16 residues. The germline V gene has CDR1 SEHNR and CDR2 FQNEAQ (reference sequence). V gave up 0 bases and J gave up 8 bases; unmatched junction bases: 7. The CDR3 sequence: CASSLALAGAVDEQFF. CDR3 nucleotide sequence: TGTGCCAGCAGCTTAGCTCTAGCGGGAGCGGTCGATGAGCAGTTCTTC. The variable domain in full, with the rest retrieved from reference TRBV7-9 and TRBJ2-1, is DTGVSQNPRHKITKRGQNVTFRCDPISEHNRLYWYRQTLGQGPEFLTYFQNEAQLEKSRLLSDRFSAERPKGSFSTLEIQRTEQGDSAMYLCASSLALAGAVDEQFFGPGTRLTVL.

The chain employs TRBV6-6 and TRBJ2-7, with unresolved D. Germline loops: CDR1 MNHNY, CDR2 SVGAGI (reference sequence). The length of the CDR3 is 14 residues. The V end was cut by 6 bases, the J end by 2 bases, with 14 bases between. DNA of the CDR3: TGTGCCAGCAGCCATTCTATCCCGCCCTACGAGCAGTACTTC. Its protein is CASSHSIPPYEQYF.

J is TRBJ2-7 and V is TRBV6-5, with TRBD2 as a possible D gene (6 bases). CDR1 MNHEY and CDR2 SVGAGI come from the germline V gene. The V gene lost 2 bases and the J gene lost 3 bases, with 11 bases spanning the gap. CDR3 length equals 14 residues. This CDR3 is CASSYGGSYYEQYF. Here the CDR3 DNA reads TGTGCCAGCAGTTACGGAGGGTCCTACTACGAGCAGTACTTC.

V gene TRBV18 combines with J gene TRBJ2-5; the D gene is possibly TRBD2 (5 bases). The germline V gene has CDR1 KGHSH and CDR2 LQKENI. This CDR3 is 13 amino acids long. V was shortened by 6 bases and J by 5 bases, with 13 bases between the two germline ends. Here the CDR3 reads CASSPTRGETQYF. The DNA of the CDR3 is TGTGCCAGCTCGCCTACCAGAGGGGAGACCCAGTACTTC.